Below, 20 T cell receptor beta chains from the same sample are listed, as sequenced in a study of spatial heterogeneity in lung cancer. The time point was: blood at routine non-recurrence follow-up after resection. From the 5' RACE reads, TCRdb called clonotypes with MiXCR, one entry per CDR3 protein. The sample carries 110,000 or so distinct CDR3 sequences, 11% recorded once. The sequencing here drew on PBMCs, taken at follow-up. The receptor set was obtained from a female donor with early-stage non-small cell lung cancer.

The CDR3 sequence: CASSQLLSGELFF. The CDR3 DNA reads TGTGCCAGCAGCCAACTACTATCCGGGGAGCTGTTTTTT. The chain is built from TRBV14 and TRBJ2-2; the D is unclear. The CDR3 contains 13 residues. Trimming took off 2 bases at V and 6 bases at J, with 7 bases between the two ends. Germline assignment: CDR1 SGHDN and CDR2 FVKESK.

This clonotype was seen more than once but under ten times. The V and J genes are TRBV7-8 and TRBJ1-3; D uncertain. V lost 4 bases and J lost 4, with 8 bases in between. In germline, CDR1 is SGHVS, CDR2 FQNEAQ. This CDR3 contains 13 residues. In DNA, the CDR3 is TGTGCCAGCAGCTCCCATACCGGAAACACCATATATTTT. This codes for CASSSHTGNTIYF.

In this sample, this clonotype turned up many times. The rearrangement links TRBV2 to TRBJ2-3; the D gene is possibly TRBD1 (5 bases). Trimming took off 8 bases at V and 0 bases at J, with 15 bases between the two ends. Germline V CDR1 and CDR2: SNHLY, FYNNEI. CDR3 length equals 15 residues. DNA for the CDR3: TGTGCCAGCCAAAAAGGACACCTTAGCACAGATACGCAGTATTTT. The encoded protein is CASQKGHLSTDTQYF.

To note about this clonotype: One junction end disagrees with the germline gene, perhaps due to a read error. CDR3 DNA: TGTGCCAGCAGCCCAGTTGGCGCGACGGGGACTCGTCAAGGGACCCAGTACTTC. Amino acid sequence: CASSPVGATGTRQGTQYF. J is TRBJ2-5 and V is TRBV28; D is possibly TRBD2 (6 bases). Per germline, CDR1 MDHEN and CDR2 SYDVKM. This CDR3 spans 18 amino acids.

The V gene is TRBV11-2, the J gene TRBJ2-1, with D possibly matching TRBD2 (6 bases). Germline CDR1 is SGHAT and CDR2 is FQNNGV. The CDR3 is made up of 15 amino acids. The V end lost 1 base, the J end lost 8 bases, and 15 bases lay between the germline ends. The CDR3 bases are TGTGCCAGCAGCTTAGTTCAGATCGGGAGTTATGAGCAGTTCTTC. Translation gives CASSLVQIGSYEQFF.

This clonotype was seen a few times. The chain couples TRBV11-2 to TRBJ2-1, with 7 bases identical to TRBD2. Germline CDR1 is SGHAT and CDR2 is FQNNGV. With 4 bases clipped from V and 1 base from J, the junction kept 13 bases outside the gene matches. The CDR3 consists of 18 residues. The CDR3 nucleotides are TGTGCCAGCAGCTCCCCCCGTCCGCGGGAGATGTCCTACAATGAGCAGTTCTTC. Amino acids: CASSSPRPREMSYNEQFF.

The gene calls are TRBV3-1 and TRBJ1-4; 8 nucleotides match TRBD1. The length of the CDR3 is 15 residues. CDR1 and CDR2 (germline): LGHDT, YNNKEL (reference sequence). Losses at the gene ends were 4 bases for V and 2 bases for J; bases not matched to a gene: 3. The CDR3 coding sequence is TGTGCCAGCAGCCTCAGGACAGGGACTAATGAAAAACTGTTTTTT. It translates to CASSLRTGTNEKLFF. The whole variable domain, filled in from reference TRBV3-1 and TRBJ1-4, reads DTAVSQTPKYLVTQMGNDKSIKCEQNLGHDTMYWYKQDSKKFLKIMFSYNNKELIINETVPNRFSPKSPDKAHLNLHINSLELGDSAVYFCASSLRTGTNEKLFFGSGTQLSVL.

This clonotype came up many times. The chain has TRBV20-1 and TRBJ2-5; D remains ambiguous. The length of the CDR3 is 12 residues. Looked up from germline, CDR1 is DFQATT and CDR2 is SNEGSKA (reference sequence). Trimming took off 0 bases at V and 7 bases at J, with 9 bases between the two ends. This CDR3 is CSARDLLGTQYF. CDR3 DNA: TGCAGTGCTAGAGATCTTCTAGGGACCCAGTACTTC.

This clonotype was counted ten times or more. A read error may produce the germline difference seen at one junction end. The chain uses TRBV12-3 or TRBV12-4 and TRBJ2-3; the D gene is possibly TRBD1 (5 bases). The CDR3 runs to 14 residues. The DNA for the CDR3 is TGTGCCAGCATTTTAGGACAAGACACAGATACGCAGTATTTT. Encoded protein: CASILGQDTDTQYF.

This clonotype was observed a handful of times. This sequence joins TRBV28 and TRBJ1-5; D uncertain. Trimming took off 3 bases at V and 4 bases at J, with 10 bases between the two ends. Germline values: CDR1 MDHEN, CDR2 SYDVKM. There are 14 residues in the CDR3. CDR3 sequence reads: CASSLLSGNQPQHF. Written as DNA, the CDR3 is TGTGCCAGCAGTTTGTTATCGGGTAATCAGCCCCAGCATTTT.

CDR3 DNA sequence: TGTGCCAGTAGTCGGCGGGAATTAGGAGATACGCAGTATTTT. This sequence encodes CASSRRELGDTQYF. The chain uses TRBV19 and TRBJ2-3; weak D call: TRBD2 (6 bases). The V gene's germline CDR1 is LNHDA and CDR2 SQIVND (reference sequence). The CDR3 consists of 14 residues. Trimming pared 5 bases from V and 5 bases from J, leaving 14 bases between.

This clonotype was counted a few times. V and J are TRBV12-3 or TRBV12-4 and TRBJ1-4; 10 nucleotides match TRBD1. The V and J ends lost 5 bases and 4 bases, in that order; junction bases with no gene match: 7. This CDR3 is 16 amino acids long. CDR3 nucleotide sequence: TGTGCCAGCAGTGCTGGGACAGGGGTTAATAATGAAAAACTGTTTTTT. The encoded protein is CASSAGTGVNNEKLFF.

This clonotype was recorded a few times. The V call is TRBV7-2, the J call TRBJ2-3; D not certain. This CDR3 region has 14 residues. The V gene lost 1 base and the J gene lost 3 bases, with 8 bases spanning the gap. In germline, CDR1 is SGHTA, CDR2 FQGNSA. CDR3 in DNA: TGTGCCAGCAGCTTAGTAGGGCTAACAGATACGCAGTATTTT. As protein: CASSLVGLTDTQYF. The full variable domain, with the rest looked up from reference TRBV7-2 and TRBJ2-3, is GAGVSQSPSNKVTEKGKDVELRCDPISGHTALYWYRQSLGQGLEFLIYFQGNSAPDKSGLPSDRFSAERTGGSVSTLTIQRTQQEDSAVYLCASSLVGLTDTQYFGPGTRLTVL.

This clonotype was counted a few times. V gene TRBV18 combines with J gene TRBJ2-1; 12 bases are shared with TRBD1. The CDR3 consists of 15 residues. Per germline, CDR1 KGHSH and CDR2 LQKENI. V was clipped by 3 bases and J by 12 bases; unmatched bases: 9. Here the CDR3 reads CASSPPGGQGARQFF. CDR3 DNA sequence: TGTGCCAGCTCACCGCCCGGGGGACAGGGGGCTCGGCAGTTCTTC. The full variable domain, completed using reference TRBV18 and TRBJ2-1, is NAGVMQNPRHLVRRRGQEARLRCSPMKGHSHVYWYRQLPEEGLKFMVYLQKENIIDESGMPKERFSAEFPKEGPSILRIQQVVRGDSAAYFCASSPPGGQGARQFFGPGTRLTVL.

This clonotype was counted a few times. The chain recombines TRBV28 with TRBJ2-3, with a weak D call TRBD1 (5 bases). V was shortened by 8 bases and J by 5 bases, with 14 bases between the two germline ends. There are 13 residues in the CDR3. Germline values: CDR1 MDHEN, CDR2 SYDVKM. CDR3 nucleotides: TGTGCCAGCCGTCAGGGCTCCGTAGATACGCAGTATTTT. Encoded protein: CASRQGSVDTQYF.

This clonotype appeared many times. This chain joins TRBV20-1 and TRBJ2-1; no definite D call. This CDR3 has 11 amino acids. Germline V gene data show CDR1 as DFQATT and CDR2 as SNEGSKA (reference sequence). Trimming shortened V by 6 bases and J by 5 bases, and 8 bases separated the two germline ends. The DNA for the CDR3 is TGCAGTGCCATGGGAAACAATGAGCAGTTCTTC. Its protein product is CSAMGNNEQFF.

The CDR3 reads CASSAGTGFKKLFF. As DNA, the CDR3 is TGTGCCAGCAGTGCCGGGACAGGGTTTAAAAAACTGTTTTTT. The V gene is TRBV12-3 or TRBV12-4, the J gene TRBJ1-4; TRBD1 aligns across 9 bases. The CDR3 is 14 amino acids. V shed 5 bases and J 9 bases; nucleotides not matched to a gene: 7.

The V call is TRBV5-6, the J call TRBJ2-3; D gene ambiguous. The germline V gene encodes CDR1 SGHDT and CDR2 YYEEEE. The CDR3 is made up of 13 amino acids. The V gene lost 2 bases and the J gene lost 3 bases, with 7 bases spanning the gap. The chain's CDR3 is CASSFPRTDTQYF. CDR3 in DNA: TGTGCCAGCAGCTTTCCCAGAACAGATACGCAGTATTTT. Variable domain in full (rest from reference TRBV5-6 and TRBJ2-3): DAGVTQSPTHLIKTRGQQVTLRCSPKSGHDTVSWYQQALGQGPQFIFQYYEEEERQRGNFPDRFSGHQFPNYSSELNVNALLLGDSALYLCASSFPRTDTQYFGPGTRLTVL.

V usage is TRBV3-1 and J usage is TRBJ2-2; no clear D. Trimming took off 4 bases at V and 7 bases at J, with 13 bases between the two ends. This CDR3 has 14 residues. The germline V gene has CDR1 LGHDT and CDR2 YNNKEL (reference sequence). The CDR3 DNA follows: TGTGCCAGCAGCCTACGCGGATTGGGCGGGGAGCTGTTTTTT. Translation: CASSLRGLGGELFF.

The V gene is TRBV6-5, the J gene TRBJ1-1; 7 bases are a match to TRBD1. This CDR3 region has 15 residues. CDR1 and CDR2 from the germline V gene are MNHEY and SVGAGI. J lost 3 bases, V lost 6 bases, and 10 bases had no gene match. The chain's CDR3 is CASSRWTGQDTEAFF. For the CDR3, the DNA is TGTGCCAGCAGCAGATGGACAGGTCAGGACACTGAAGCTTTCTTT.